This T cell receptor beta chain derives from a study of regulatory T cells in long-lasting Graves disease. CDR3-region Arm-PCR and iRepertoire HTBI primers produced the TCR beta libraries. In the original workflow: Taken together, the samples had 62 TRBV and some 15 TRBJ segments identified. TCRdb re-derived calls from the multiplex PCR reads in MiXCR, one entry per CDR3 protein. The V and J calls follow TCRdb's processing rather than the paper's. This sample carries around 250,000 distinct CDR3 sequences, just over 20% of them seen once, and the ten largest clones take approximately 15%. Time point noted: newly diagnosed GD, antithyroid drugs for less than 3 months. Making the TCR library involved RNA that had been extracted from PBMCs. This clonotype was seen ten or more times. The antigen remains unidentified. A junction boundary mismatches the germline segment, possibly from a read error. General study points: Persistent disease showed a preference for TRBV28, TRBJ1-2 and TRBJ2-5.

The CDR3 runs 14 residues. This material consisted of peripheral blood mononuclear cells (PBMCs), taken at new diagnosis, from a patient treated with antithyroid drugs. The V gene is TRBV12-3 or TRBV12-4, the J gene TRBJ2-3; 9 nucleotides align to TRBD2. The TCR was taken from a female donor with Graves disease. CDR3 loop: CASSLAGPADTQYF. The CDR3 DNA reads TGTGCCAGCAGTCTAGCGGGGCCGGCAGATACGCAGTATTTT.